This T cell receptor beta chain appears in the sequencing data of a study of early T cells in non-severe SARS-CoV-2 infection. Study-level background: Whole-blood bulk RNA, unsorted, was sequenced, and chains were unpaired. Study outcomes and limitations: Lookups in VDJdb leaned toward anti-spike CD8 responses and missed private and CD4 specificities.

Trimming cost V 5 bases and J 4 bases, with 27 bases left between them. Per the germline V gene, CDR1 is SGHVS and CDR2 is FNYEAQ. The CDR3 has 18 residues. This clonotype was observed a few times. What it binds is not known. Researchers attached unique molecular identifiers to individual cDNA molecules. TCRdb reprocessed the 5' RACE reads with MiXCR, giving one entry per CDR3 protein. This table holds some 80,000 distinct CDR3 sequences, roughly an eighth found once. The TCR was taken from an adult who was a healthcare worker with PCR-confirmed SARS-CoV-2 infection or an uninfected control (not recorded which). The chain has TRBV7-6 and TRBJ2-7, with a possible D match to TRBD2 (5 bases). Material for sequencing was whole blood. The CDR3 bases are TGTGCCAGCAGCCCAATGGGGATTGGCGGGTTACAAACTTACGAGCAGTACTTC. Translating gives CASSPMGIGGLQTYEQYF.